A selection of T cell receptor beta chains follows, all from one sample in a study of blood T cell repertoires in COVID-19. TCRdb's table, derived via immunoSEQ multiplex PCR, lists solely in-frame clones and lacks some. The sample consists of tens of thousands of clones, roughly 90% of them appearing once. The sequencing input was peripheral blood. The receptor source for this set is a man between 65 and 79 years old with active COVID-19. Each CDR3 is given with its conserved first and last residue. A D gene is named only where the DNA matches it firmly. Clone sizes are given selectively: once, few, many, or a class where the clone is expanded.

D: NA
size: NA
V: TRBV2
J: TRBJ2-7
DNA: TGTGCCAGCAGTGAACAGGGTTACGAGCAGTACTTC
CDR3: CASSEQGYEQYF

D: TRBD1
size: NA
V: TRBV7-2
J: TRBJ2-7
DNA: TGTGCCAGCAGCTTAAGGGGAGGGACAGGGGGTTACGAGCAGTACTTC
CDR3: CASSLRGGTGGYEQYF

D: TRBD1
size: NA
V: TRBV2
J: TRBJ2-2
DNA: TGTGCCAGCAGATCGGACAGGATTACGAACACCGGGGAGCTGTTTTTT
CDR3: CASRSDRITNTGELFF

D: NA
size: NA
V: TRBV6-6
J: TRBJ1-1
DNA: TGTGCCAGCAGTTATGGCCGTGACAGACCGAACACTGAAGCTTTCTTT
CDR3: CASSYGRDRPNTEAFF

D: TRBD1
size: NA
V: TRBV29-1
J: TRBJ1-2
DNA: TGCAGCGTCGGGGACAGGAACTATGGCTACACCTTC
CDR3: CSVGDRNYGYTF

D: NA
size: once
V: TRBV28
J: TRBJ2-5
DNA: TGTGCCAGCAGTTCAACAGGGACCGGCGGAGAGACCCAGTACTTC
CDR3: CASSSTGTGGETQYF

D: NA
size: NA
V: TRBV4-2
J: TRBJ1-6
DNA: TGTGCCAGCAGCCAAGAGGCGGGGGACCGCCATTCACCCCTCCACTTT
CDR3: CASSQEAGDRHSPLHF

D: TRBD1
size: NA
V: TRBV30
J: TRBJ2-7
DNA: TGTGCCTGGAGTGTGGGACAGGGCGCCTACGAGCAGTACTTC
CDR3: CAWSVGQGAYEQYF

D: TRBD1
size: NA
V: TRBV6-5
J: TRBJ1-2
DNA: TGTGCCAGCAGAAAGACAGGGTTCGCTGGCTACACCTTC
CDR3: CASRKTGFAGYTF

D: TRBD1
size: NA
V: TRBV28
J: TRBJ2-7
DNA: TGTGCCAGCTCCACTAGACAGGGGCCCTACGAGCAGTACTTC
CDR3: CASSTRQGPYEQYF

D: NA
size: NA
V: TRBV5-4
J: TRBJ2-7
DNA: TGTGCCAGCAGCCCGGGGACGGGACTCTCCTACGAGCAGTACTTC
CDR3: CASSPGTGLSYEQYF

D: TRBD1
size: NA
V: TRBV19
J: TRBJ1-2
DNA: TGTGCCAGTAGTGCCTCAGGGGGCCTGGGCTATGGCTACACCTTC
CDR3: CASSASGGLGYGYTF

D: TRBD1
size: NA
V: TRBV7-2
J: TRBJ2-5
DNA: TGTGCCAGCAGCCCCGGGACAGAAGAGACCCAGTACTTC
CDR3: CASSPGTEETQYF

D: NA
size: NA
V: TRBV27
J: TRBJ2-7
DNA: TGTGCCAGCTCCTACAGGGCCAGCTCCTACGAGCAGTACTTC
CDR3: CASSYRASSYEQYF

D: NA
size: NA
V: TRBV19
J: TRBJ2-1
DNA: TGTGCCAGTAGTTCACCGGGTCGAGTGGGAGATAAGAATGAGCAGTTCTTC
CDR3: CASSSPGRVGDKNEQFF

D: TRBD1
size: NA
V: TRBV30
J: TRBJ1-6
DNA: TGTGCCTTCTCACAGGGGGCGTTCTCCTATAATTCACCCCTCCACTTT
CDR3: CAFSQGAFSYNSPLHF

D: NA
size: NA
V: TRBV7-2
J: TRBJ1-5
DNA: TGTGCCAGCAGCTTAGCCCCTAATCAGCCCCAGCATTTT
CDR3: CASSLAPNQPQHF